This passage covers 21 T cell receptor beta chains from one sample sequenced in a study of blood T cell repertoires in COVID-19. TCRdb's table, derived via immunoSEQ multiplex PCR, lists solely in-frame clones and lacks some. The table includes 150,000 to 200,000 clones, around 80% detected once. Sequences were obtained from PBMCs or T cells enriched from blood (not recorded which). These receptors were obtained from a woman aged 45-65 years with acute COVID-19.

The rearrangement uses TRBV19 and TRBJ2-3; possibly TRBD1 for D (6 bases). This CDR3 region has 16 residues. The ends were cut back, 1 base at V and 0 bases at J, with 11 bases in the middle. Germline CDR1 and CDR2: LNHDA and SQIVND (reference sequence). The CDR3 loop is CASSIARTASTDTQYF. CDR3 in DNA: TGTGCCAGTAGTATAGCCAGGACAGCTAGCACAGATACGCAGTATTTT.

This clone appeared a single time. The chain has TRBV3-1 (or the pseudogene TRBV3-2) and TRBJ1-6; 10 bases map to TRBD1. The CDR3 consists of 15 residues. With 4 bases clipped from V and 14 bases from J, the junction kept 11 bases outside the gene matches. Germline CDR1 and CDR2: LGHDT and YNNKEL (reference sequence). The CDR3 DNA is TGTGCCAGCAGCCCAGTAGACAGGGGGCTTTCGGCCCTCCACTTT. Its protein product is CASSPVDRGLSALHF.

V gene TRBV6-4 combines with J gene TRBJ2-1; 9 bases map to TRBD1. Trimming removed 4 bases from V and 7 bases from J; junction bases left unmatched: 8. The germline V gene has CDR1 MRHNA and CDR2 SNTAGT. This CDR3 is 15 amino acids long. Here the CDR3 DNA reads TGTGCCAGCAGTGTCCCGGGACAGGGACCGAATGAGCAGTTCTTC. Residues: CASSVPGQGPNEQFF.

This clone was seen a few times. The chain recombines TRBV11-2 with TRBJ2-1; D gene uncertain. The CDR3 runs to 17 residues. Germline-derived CDR1 and CDR2 are SGHAT and FQNNGV. V shed 6 bases and J shed 2 bases, with 20 bases lying between them. The DNA of the CDR3 is TGTGCCAGCAGTCTTAGATCGTCTACCTCACCCTACAATGAGCAGTTCTTC. This codes for CASSLRSSTSPYNEQFF.

This chain joins TRBV9 and TRBJ2-2, with a tentative D call TRBD2 (6 bases). The CDR3 totals 15 residues. The V and J ends lost 3 bases and 4 bases respectively, with 13 bases between them. Germline V gene lookup returns CDR1 SGDLS and CDR2 YYNGEE. The CDR3: CASSAPGGRTGELFF. The CDR3 DNA reads as TGTGCCAGCAGCGCCCCCGGGGGACGCACCGGGGAGCTGTTTTTT.

J is TRBJ1-4 and V is TRBV12-3 or TRBV12-4, with TRBD1 matching 7 bases. The CDR3 has 12 residues. With V trimmed by 7 bases and J by 5 bases, 1 base remained unmatched. CDR3 residues: CASKQGNEKLFF. CDR3 nucleotides: TGTGCCAGCAAACAGGGGAATGAAAAACTGTTTTTT.

The rearrangement joins TRBV13 to TRBJ1-1, with D perhaps TRBD1 (6 bases). The length of the CDR3 is 15 residues. V shed 0 bases and J shed 5 bases, with 13 bases lying between them. From germline, CDR1 is PRHDT and CDR2 FYEKMQ (reference sequence). The CDR3 DNA sequence: TGTGCCAGCAGCTTAGGTCCAGGGGTAGGGACTGAAGCTTTCTTT. Translated, it gives CASSLGPGVGTEAFF.

This chain links TRBV6-5 with TRBJ2-7; TRBD2 might be the D (7 bases). Per the germline V gene, CDR1 is MNHEY and CDR2 is SVGAGI. The CDR3 sequence is 14 residues long. V was pared by 6 bases and J by 0 bases, with 12 bases between. The CDR3 sequence is CASRGGGPSYEQYV. DNA of the CDR3: TGTGCCAGCAGAGGGGGGGGTCCCTCCTACGAGCAGTACGTC.

The chain has TRBV27 and TRBJ1-5, with TRBD1 matching over 10 bases. This CDR3 is built from 15 residues. The germline V gene encodes CDR1 MNHEY and CDR2 SMNVEV (reference sequence). Trimming cost V 5 bases and J 2 bases; bases outside gene matches: 3. The CDR3 nucleotides are TGTGCCAGCAGTACCGGGACAGGGGGCAATCAGCCCCAGCATTTT. It is translated as CASSTGTGGNQPQHF.

The gene calls are TRBV20-1 and TRBJ1-4, with D uncertain. Deletions cut 3 bases from V and 7 bases from J, with 15 bases between. Germline CDR1 is DFQATT and CDR2 is SNEGSKA (reference sequence). The CDR3 length is 14 residues. CDR3: CSASLPGFIEKLFF. The CDR3 DNA reads as TGCAGTGCTAGTCTGCCGGGTTTTATTGAAAAACTGTTTTTT.

The chain uses TRBV28 and TRBJ2-6, with D maybe TRBD2 (6 bases). The V end lost 5 bases, the J end lost 0 bases, and 20 bases lay between the germline ends. Looked up from germline, CDR1 is MDHEN and CDR2 is SYDVKM. The CDR3 sequence is 19 residues long. The CDR3 loop is CASSLPAGTEDSGANVLTF. In DNA, the CDR3 is TGTGCCAGCAGTCTTCCCGCGGGGACGGAAGACTCTGGGGCCAACGTCCTGACTTTC.

This clone was counted many times. The chain uses TRBV4-2 and TRBJ2-6, with D unresolved. The CDR3 is 17 amino acids. Per the germline V gene, CDR1 is LGHNA and CDR2 is YNFKEQ. Trimming shortened V by 1 base and J by 0 bases, and 10 bases separated the two germline ends. As DNA, the CDR3 is TGTGCCAGCAGCCAAGGATCAACTCGCTCTGGGGCCAACGTCCTGACTTTC. Translation: CASSQGSTRSGANVLTF.

The chain couples TRBV24-1 to TRBJ2-3; D is perhaps TRBD1 (6 bases). Germline V gene lookup returns CDR1 KGHDR and CDR2 SFDVKD. This CDR3 comprises 15 residues. Trimming took 6 bases from V and 2 from J, leaving 14 bases between them. The CDR3 sequence is CATSSGTLTTDTQYF. CDR3 sequence (DNA): TGTGCCACCAGTTCCGGGACACTCACCACAGATACGCAGTATTTT.

In this sample, this clone turned up a few times. CDR3 coding DNA: TGTGCCAGCTCTCCGGACAGGGGCGCCGCTTCACCCCTCCACTTT. Translating gives CASSPDRGAASPLHF. The chain recombines TRBV18 with TRBJ1-6, with 9 bases identical to TRBD1. Trimming removed 6 bases from V and 9 bases from J; junction bases left unmatched: 9. There are 15 residues in the CDR3. Germline CDR1 reads KGHSH; CDR2 reads LQKENI.

The rearrangement uses TRBV27 and TRBJ2-2, with TRBD2 matching 11 bases. The CDR3 runs 15 residues. CDR1 and CDR2 (germline): MNHEY, SMNVEV (reference sequence). After removal of 10 bases from V and 7 bases from J, the junction contained 11 bases not matched to a gene. The CDR3 bases are TGTGCCACTAAACATAGCGGGGGGGCCCGCGGGGAGCTGTTTTTT. It encodes CATKHSGGARGELFF.

In this sample, this clone turned up once. V and J are TRBV15 and TRBJ1-1, with no clear D. The germline V gene encodes CDR1 LNHNV and CDR2 YYDKDF (reference sequence). Trimming left V 3 bases short and J 3 bases short, with 8 bases between. This CDR3 spans 13 amino acids. The CDR3 loop is CATSSSRDTEAFF. The CDR3 DNA reads TGTGCCACCAGCAGCTCCCGGGACACTGAAGCTTTCTTT.

This clone was seen a few times. The rearrangement links TRBV27 to TRBJ1-1; D unclear. This CDR3 is built from 13 residues. Germline loops: CDR1 MNHEY, CDR2 SMNVEV (reference sequence). V shed 4 bases and J shed 5 bases, with 11 bases lying between them. This CDR3 is CASSSASGTEAFF. For the CDR3, the DNA is TGTGCCAGCAGTTCCGCGTCGGGGACTGAAGCTTTCTTT.

The sample holds a few counts of this clone. The chain uses TRBV10-3 and TRBJ1-1; a weak D match, TRBD1 (5 bases). Trimming stripped 3 bases from V and 3 bases from J, with 14 bases between. The CDR3 totals 15 residues. Germline CDR1 reads ENHRY; CDR2 reads SYGVKD. This CDR3 reads CAISDPPAGDTEAFF. The CDR3 nucleotides read TGTGCCATCAGTGACCCGCCAGCGGGGGACACTGAAGCTTTCTTT.

This chain joins TRBV7-9 and TRBJ1-1, with a tentative D call TRBD1 (5 bases). Trimming shortened V by 1 base and J by 0 bases, and 18 bases separated the two germline ends. The CDR3 has 18 residues. From germline, CDR1 is SEHNR and CDR2 FQNEAQ (reference sequence). CDR3 nucleotide sequence: TGTGCCAGCAGCTTAGAGGGCTTGTTCAGGGCGATGAACACTGAAGCTTTCTTT. It specifies CASSLEGLFRAMNTEAFF.

This clone has just a few counts. The J gene is TRBJ1-5, the V gene TRBV6-5; D is uncertain. There are 12 residues in the CDR3. Looked up from germline, CDR1 is MNHEY and CDR2 is SVGAGI. Trimming cost V 6 bases and J 4 bases, with 7 bases left between them. The CDR3 DNA sequence: TGTGCCAGCAGGGAGGGTAATCAGCCCCAGCATTTT. Translated: CASREGNQPQHF.

The J gene is TRBJ1-1, the V gene TRBV12-3 or TRBV12-4, with TRBD1 matching 8 bases. This CDR3 is 13 amino acids long. Trimming cost V 5 bases and J 7 bases; bases outside gene matches: 6. The CDR3, as DNA: TGTGCCAGCAGTCCGGGGACAGGTATTGAAGCTTTCTTT. This codes for CASSPGTGIEAFF.